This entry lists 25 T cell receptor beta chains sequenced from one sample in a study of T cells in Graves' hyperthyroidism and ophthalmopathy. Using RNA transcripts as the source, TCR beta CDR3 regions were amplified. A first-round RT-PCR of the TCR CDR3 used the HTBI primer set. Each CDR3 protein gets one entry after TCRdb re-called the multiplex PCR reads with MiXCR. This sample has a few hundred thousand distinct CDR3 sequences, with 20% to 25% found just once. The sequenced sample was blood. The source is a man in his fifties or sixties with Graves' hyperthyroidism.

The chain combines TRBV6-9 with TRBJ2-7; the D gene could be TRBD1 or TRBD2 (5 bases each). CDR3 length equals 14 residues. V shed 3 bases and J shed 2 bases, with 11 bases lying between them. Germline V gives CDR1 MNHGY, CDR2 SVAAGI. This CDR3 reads CASSYPGGTYEQYF. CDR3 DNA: TGTGCCAGCAGTTACCCTGGGGGAACCTACGAGCAGTACTTC.

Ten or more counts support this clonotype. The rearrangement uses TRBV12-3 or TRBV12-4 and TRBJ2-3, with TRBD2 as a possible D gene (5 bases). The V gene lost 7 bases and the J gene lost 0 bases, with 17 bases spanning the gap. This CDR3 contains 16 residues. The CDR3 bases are TGTGCCAGCACCGATATGGGAGCTCCTAGCACAGATACGCAGTATTTT. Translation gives CASTDMGAPSTDTQYF.

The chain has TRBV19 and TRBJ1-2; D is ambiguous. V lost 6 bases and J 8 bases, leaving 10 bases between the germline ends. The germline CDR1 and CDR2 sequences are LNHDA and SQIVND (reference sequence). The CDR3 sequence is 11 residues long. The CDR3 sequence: CASSRHEGYTF. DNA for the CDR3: TGTGCCAGTAGCCGACACGAGGGCTACACCTTC.

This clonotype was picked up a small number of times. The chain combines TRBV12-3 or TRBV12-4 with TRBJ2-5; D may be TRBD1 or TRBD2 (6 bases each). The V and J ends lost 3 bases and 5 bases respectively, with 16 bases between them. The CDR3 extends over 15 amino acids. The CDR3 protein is CASSLAPGGGETQYF. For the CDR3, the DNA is TGTGCCAGCAGTTTGGCCCCCGGGGGCGGGGAGACCCAGTACTTC.

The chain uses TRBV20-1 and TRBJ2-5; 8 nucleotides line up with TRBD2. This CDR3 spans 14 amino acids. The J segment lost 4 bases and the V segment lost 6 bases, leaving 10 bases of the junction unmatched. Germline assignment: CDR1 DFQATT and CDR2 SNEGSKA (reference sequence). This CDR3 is CSASGSGDLETQYF. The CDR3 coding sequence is TGCAGTGCGTCGGGTAGCGGGGATCTAGAGACCCAGTACTTC.

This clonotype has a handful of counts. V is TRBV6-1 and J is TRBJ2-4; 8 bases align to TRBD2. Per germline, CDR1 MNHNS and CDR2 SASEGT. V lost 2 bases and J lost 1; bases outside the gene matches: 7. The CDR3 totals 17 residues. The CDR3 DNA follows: TGTGCCAGCAGTGAACGGGGTAGCGGGGTTGCCAAAAACATTCAGTACTTC. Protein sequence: CASSERGSGVAKNIQYF.

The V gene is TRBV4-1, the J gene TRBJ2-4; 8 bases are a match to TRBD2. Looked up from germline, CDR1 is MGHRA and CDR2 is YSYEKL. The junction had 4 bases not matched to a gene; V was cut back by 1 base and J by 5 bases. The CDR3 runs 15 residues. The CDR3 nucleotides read TGCGCCAGCAGCCAAGTGGGGACTAGAGAAAACATTCAGTACTTC. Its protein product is CASSQVGTRENIQYF.

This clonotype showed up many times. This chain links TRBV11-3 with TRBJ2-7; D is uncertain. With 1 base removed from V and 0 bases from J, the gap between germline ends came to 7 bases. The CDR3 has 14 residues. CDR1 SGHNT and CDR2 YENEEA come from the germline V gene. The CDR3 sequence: CASSLVRHSYEQYF. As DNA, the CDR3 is TGTGCCAGCAGCTTAGTTAGGCACTCCTACGAGCAGTACTTC.

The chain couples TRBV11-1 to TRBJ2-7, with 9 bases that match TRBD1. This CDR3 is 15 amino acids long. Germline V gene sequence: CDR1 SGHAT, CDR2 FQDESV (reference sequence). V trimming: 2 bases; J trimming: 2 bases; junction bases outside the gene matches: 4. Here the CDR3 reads CASSLLGQGAYEQYF. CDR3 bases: TGTGCCAGCAGCTTACTGGGACAGGGAGCCTACGAGCAGTACTTC.

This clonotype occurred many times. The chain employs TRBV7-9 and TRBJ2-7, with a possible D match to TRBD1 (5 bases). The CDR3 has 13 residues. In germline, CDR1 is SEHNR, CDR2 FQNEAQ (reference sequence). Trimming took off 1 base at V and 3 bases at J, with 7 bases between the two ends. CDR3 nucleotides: TGTGCCAGCAGCTTAGGGACAATCTACGAGCAGTACTTC. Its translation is CASSLGTIYEQYF.

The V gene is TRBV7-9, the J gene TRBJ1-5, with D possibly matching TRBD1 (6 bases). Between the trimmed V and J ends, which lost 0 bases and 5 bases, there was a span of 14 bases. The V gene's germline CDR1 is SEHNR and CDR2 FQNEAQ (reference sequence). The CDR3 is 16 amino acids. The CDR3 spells CASSLAGGTSHQPQHF. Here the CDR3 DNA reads TGTGCCAGCAGCTTAGCGGGGGGGACAAGTCATCAGCCCCAGCATTTT.

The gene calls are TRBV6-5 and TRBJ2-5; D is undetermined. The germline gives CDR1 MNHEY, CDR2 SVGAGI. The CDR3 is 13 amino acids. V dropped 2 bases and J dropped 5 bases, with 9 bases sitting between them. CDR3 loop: CASSYLAWETQYF. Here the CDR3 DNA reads TGTGCCAGCAGTTACCTGGCTTGGGAGACCCAGTACTTC.

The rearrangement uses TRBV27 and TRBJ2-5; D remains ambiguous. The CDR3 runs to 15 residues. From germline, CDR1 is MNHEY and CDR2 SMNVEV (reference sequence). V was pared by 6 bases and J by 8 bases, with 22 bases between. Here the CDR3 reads CASSPGTGRRETQYF. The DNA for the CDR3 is TGTGCCAGCAGCCCGGGTACCGGCCGAAGAGAAACCCAGTACTTC.

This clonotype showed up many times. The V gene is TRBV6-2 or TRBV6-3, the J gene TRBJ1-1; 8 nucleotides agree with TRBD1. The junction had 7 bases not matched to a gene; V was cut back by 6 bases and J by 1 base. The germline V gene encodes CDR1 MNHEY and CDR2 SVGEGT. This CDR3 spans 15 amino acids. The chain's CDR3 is CASRVRDRGNTEAFF. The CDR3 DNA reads TGTGCCAGCAGGGTCCGCGACAGGGGGAACACTGAAGCTTTCTTT.

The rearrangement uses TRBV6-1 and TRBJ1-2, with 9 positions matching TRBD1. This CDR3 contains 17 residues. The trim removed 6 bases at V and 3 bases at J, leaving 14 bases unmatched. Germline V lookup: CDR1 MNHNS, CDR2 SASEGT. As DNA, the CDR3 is TGTGCCAGCAGGCCGGCATCAGGGACAGGGATCCACTATGGCTACACCTTC. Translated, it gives CASRPASGTGIHYGYTF.

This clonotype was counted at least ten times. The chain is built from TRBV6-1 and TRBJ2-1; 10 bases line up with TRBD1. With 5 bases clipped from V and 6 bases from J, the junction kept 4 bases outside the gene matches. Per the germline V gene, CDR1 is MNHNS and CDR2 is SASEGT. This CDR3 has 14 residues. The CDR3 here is CASSTWTGGNEQFF. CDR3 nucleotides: TGTGCCAGCAGTACATGGACAGGGGGCAATGAGCAGTTCTTC.

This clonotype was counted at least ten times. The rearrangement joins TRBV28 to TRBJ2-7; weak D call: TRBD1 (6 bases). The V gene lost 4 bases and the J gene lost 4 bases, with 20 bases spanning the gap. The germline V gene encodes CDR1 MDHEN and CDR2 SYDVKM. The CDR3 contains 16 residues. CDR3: CASSSPGQPKKYEQYF. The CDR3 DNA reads TGTGCCAGCAGTTCCCCTGGACAGCCCAAAAAATACGAGCAGTACTTC. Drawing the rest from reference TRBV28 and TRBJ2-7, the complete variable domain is DVKVTQSSRYLVKRTGEKVFLECVQDMDHENMFWYRQDPGLGLRLIYFSYDVKMKEKGDIPEGYSVSREKKERFSLILESASTNQTSMYLCASSSPGQPKKYEQYFGPGTRLTVT.

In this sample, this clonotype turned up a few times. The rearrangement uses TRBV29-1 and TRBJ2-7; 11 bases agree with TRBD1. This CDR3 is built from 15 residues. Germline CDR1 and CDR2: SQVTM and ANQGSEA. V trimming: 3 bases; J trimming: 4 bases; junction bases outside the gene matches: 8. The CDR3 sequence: CSVDTGTGGSYEQYF. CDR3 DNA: TGCAGCGTTGATACCGGGACAGGGGGATCATACGAGCAGTACTTC.

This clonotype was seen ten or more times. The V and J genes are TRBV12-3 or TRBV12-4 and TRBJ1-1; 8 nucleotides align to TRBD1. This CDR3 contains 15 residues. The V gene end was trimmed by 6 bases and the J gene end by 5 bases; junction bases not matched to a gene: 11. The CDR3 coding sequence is TGTGCCAGCAGCCGGACAGGGTGGGTGTCGACTGAAGCTTTCTTT. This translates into CASSRTGWVSTEAFF.

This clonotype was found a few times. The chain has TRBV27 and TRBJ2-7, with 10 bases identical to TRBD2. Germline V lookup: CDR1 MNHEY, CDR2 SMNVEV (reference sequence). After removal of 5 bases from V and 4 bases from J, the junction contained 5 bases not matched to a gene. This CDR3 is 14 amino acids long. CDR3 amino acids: CASSGEREGYEQYF. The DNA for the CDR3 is TGTGCCAGCAGTGGCGAGCGGGAGGGATACGAGCAGTACTTC.

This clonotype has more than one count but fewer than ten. CDR3 residues: CASSRNEQFF. Written as DNA, the CDR3 is TGTGCCAGCAGTAGGAATGAGCAGTTCTTC. The rearrangement links TRBV12-3 or TRBV12-4 to TRBJ2-1; D gene unclear. With 5 bases removed from V and 7 bases from J, the gap between germline ends came to 3 bases. The CDR3 contains 10 residues.

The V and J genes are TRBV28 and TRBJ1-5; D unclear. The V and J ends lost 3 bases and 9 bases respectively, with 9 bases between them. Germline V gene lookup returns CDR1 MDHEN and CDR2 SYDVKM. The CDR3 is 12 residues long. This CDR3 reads CASSLRLGPQHF. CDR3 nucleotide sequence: TGTGCCAGCAGTTTGCGGTTGGGGCCCCAGCATTTT.

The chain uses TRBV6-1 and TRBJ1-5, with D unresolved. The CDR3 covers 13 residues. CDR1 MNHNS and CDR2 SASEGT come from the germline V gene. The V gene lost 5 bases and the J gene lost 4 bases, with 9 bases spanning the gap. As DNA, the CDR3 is TGTGCCAGCAGTACCGACGGAAATCAGCCCCAGCATTTT. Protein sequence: CASSTDGNQPQHF.

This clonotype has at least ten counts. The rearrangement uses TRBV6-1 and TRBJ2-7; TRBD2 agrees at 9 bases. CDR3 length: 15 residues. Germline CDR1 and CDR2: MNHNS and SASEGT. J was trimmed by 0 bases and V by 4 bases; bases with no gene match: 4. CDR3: CASSATSGSSYEQYF. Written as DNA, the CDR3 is TGTGCCAGCAGTGCGACTAGCGGAAGCTCCTACGAGCAGTACTTC.

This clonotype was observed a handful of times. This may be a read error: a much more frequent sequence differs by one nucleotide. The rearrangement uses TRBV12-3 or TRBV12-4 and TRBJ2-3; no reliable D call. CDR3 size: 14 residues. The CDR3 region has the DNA TGTGCCAGCAGTTATGGCGTGGGCACAGATACGCGGTATTTT. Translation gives CASSYGVGTDTRYF.